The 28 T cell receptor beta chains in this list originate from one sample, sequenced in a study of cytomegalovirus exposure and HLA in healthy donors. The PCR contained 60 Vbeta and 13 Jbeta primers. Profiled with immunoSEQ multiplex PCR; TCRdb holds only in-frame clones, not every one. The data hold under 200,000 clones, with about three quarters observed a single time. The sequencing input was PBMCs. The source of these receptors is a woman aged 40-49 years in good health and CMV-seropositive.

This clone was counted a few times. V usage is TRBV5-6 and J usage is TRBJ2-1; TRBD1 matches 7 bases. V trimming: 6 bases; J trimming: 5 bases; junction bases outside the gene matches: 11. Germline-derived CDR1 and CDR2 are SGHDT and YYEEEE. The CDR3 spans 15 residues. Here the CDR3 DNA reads TGTGCCAGCACTTTCCTCCCAGGGGGAGACAATGAGCAGTTCTTC. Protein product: CASTFLPGGDNEQFF.

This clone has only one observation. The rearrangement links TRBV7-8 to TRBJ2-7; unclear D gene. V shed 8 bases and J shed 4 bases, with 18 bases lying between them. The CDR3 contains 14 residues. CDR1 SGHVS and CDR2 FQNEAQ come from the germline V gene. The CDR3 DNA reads TGTGCCAGCTCTTACCTCCCCAGAGGATACGAGCAGTACTTC. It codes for CASSYLPRGYEQYF.

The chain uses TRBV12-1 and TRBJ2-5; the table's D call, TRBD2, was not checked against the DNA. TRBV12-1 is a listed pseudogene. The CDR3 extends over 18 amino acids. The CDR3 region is CASSFPGTSGRGQETQYF. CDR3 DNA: TGTGCCAGCAGTTTTCCCGGGACTAGCGGGAGGGGTCAAGAGACCCAGTACTTC.

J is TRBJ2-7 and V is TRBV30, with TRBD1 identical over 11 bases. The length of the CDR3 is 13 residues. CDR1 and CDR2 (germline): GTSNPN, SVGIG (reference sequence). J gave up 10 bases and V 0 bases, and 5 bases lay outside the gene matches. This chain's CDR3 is CAWSVLGQGVQYF. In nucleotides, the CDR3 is TGTGCCTGGAGTGTATTGGGACAGGGGGTACAGTACTTC.

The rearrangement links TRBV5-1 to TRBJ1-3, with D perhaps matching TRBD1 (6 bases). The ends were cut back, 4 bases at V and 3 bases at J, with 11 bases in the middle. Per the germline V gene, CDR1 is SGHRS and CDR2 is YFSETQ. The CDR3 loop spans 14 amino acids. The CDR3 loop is CASSRDTGGNTIYF. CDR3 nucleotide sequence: TGCGCCAGCAGCAGGGACACCGGTGGAAACACCATATATTTT.

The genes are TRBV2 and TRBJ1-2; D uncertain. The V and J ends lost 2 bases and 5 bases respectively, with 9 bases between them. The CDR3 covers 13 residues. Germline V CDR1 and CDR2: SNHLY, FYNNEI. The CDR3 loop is CASSEHTAYGYTF. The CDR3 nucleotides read TGTGCCAGCAGTGAACACACAGCTTATGGCTACACCTTC.

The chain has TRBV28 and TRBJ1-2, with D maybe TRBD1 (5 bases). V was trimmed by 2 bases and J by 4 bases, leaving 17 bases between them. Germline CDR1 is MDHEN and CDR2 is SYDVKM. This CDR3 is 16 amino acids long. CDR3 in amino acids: CASSLGGFESGYGYTF. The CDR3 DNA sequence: TGTGCCAGCAGTTTAGGGGGGTTTGAGTCCGGCTATGGCTACACCTTC.

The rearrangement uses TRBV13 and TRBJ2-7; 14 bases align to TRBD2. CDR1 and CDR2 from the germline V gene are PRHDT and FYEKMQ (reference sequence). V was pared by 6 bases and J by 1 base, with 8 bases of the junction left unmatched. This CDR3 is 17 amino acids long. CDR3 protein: CASSWGLAGVTSYEQYF. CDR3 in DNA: TGTGCCAGCAGTTGGGGACTAGCGGGAGTTACTTCCTACGAGCAGTACTTC.

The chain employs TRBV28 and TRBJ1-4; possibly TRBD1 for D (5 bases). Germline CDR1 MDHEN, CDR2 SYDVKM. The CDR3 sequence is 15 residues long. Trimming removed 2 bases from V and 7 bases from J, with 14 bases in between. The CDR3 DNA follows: TGTGCCAGCAGTTTAAGCCGAGGGGAGGCTGAAAAACTGTTTTTT. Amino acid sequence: CASSLSRGEAEKLFF.

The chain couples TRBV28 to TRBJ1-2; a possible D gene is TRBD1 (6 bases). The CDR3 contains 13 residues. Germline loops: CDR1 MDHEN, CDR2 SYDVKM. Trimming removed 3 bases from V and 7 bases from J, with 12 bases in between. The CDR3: CASSLDSLGGYTF. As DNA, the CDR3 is TGTGCCAGCAGTTTGGACAGTTTGGGTGGCTACACCTTC.

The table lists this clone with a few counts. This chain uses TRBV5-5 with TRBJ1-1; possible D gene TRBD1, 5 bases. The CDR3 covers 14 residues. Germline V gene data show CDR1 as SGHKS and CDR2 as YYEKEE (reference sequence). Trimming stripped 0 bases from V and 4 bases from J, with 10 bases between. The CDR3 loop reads CASSLEWGGTEAFF. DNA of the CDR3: TGTGCCAGCAGCTTGGAATGGGGGGGCACTGAAGCTTTCTTT. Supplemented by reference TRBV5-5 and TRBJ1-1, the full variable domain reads DAGVTQSPTHLIKTRGQQVTLRCSPISGHKSVSWYQQVLGQGPQFIFQYYEKEERGRGNFPDRFSARQFPNYSSELNVNALLLGDSALYLCASSLEWGGTEAFFGQGTRLTVV.

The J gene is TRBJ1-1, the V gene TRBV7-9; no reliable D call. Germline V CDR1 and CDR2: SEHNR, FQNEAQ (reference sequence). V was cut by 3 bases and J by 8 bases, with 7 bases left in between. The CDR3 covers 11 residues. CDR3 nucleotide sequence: TGTGCCAGCAGCTTTTCACAAGAAGCTTTCTTT. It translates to CASSFSQEAFF.

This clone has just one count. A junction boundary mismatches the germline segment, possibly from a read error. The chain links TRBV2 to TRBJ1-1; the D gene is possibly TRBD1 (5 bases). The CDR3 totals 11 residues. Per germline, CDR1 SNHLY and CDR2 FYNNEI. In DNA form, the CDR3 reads TGTGCCAGCAGTATGGGGGGTGAAGCTTCCTTT. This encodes CASSMGGEASF.

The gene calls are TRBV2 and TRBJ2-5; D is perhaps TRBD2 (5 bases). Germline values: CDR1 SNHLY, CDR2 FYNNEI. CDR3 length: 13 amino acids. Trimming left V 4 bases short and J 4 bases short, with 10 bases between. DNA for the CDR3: TGTGCCAGCAGTGGACAACTAGGAGAGACCCAGTACTTC. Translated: CASSGQLGETQYF.

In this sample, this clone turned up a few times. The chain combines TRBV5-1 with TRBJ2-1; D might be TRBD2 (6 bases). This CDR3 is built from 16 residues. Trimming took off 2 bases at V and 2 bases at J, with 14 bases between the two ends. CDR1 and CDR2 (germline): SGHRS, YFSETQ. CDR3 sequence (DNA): TGCGCCAGCAGCTTAAGGAGCGGAGGGGCCTACAATGAGCAGTTCTTC. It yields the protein CASSLRSGGAYNEQFF.

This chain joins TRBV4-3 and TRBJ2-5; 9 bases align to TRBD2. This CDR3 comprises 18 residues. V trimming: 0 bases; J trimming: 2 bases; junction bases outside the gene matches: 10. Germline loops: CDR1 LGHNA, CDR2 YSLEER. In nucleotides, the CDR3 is TGCGCCAGCAGCCAAGATCTAATAGGGCTAGCGGGACAAGAGACCCAGTACTTC. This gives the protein CASSQDLIGLAGQETQYF.

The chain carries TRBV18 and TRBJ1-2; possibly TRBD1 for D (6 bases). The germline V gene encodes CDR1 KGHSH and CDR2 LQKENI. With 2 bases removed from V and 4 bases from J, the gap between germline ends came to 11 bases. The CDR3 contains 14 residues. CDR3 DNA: TGTGCCAGCTCACCAAGTGAGGGGGTCTATGGCTACACCTTC. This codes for CASSPSEGVYGYTF. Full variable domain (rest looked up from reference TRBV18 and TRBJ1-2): NAGVMQNPRHLVRRRGQEARLRCSPMKGHSHVYWYRQLPEEGLKFMVYLQKENIIDESGMPKERFSAEFPKEGPSILRIQQVVRGDSAAYFCASSPSEGVYGYTFGSGTRLTVV.

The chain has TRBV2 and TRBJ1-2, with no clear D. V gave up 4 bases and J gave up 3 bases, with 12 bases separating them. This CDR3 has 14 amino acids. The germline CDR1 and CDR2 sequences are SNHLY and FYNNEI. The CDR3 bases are TGTGCCAGCAGTGGTCGGGCGGGATACTATGGCTACACCTTC. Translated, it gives CASSGRAGYYGYTF.

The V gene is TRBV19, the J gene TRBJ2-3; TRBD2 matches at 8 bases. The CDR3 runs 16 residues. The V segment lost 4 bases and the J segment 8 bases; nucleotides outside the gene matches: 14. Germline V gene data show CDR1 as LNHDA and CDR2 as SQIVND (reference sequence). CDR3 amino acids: CASSRPGTSGSPTQYF. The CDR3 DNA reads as TGTGCCAGTAGTAGACCCGGGACTAGTGGTTCCCCTACGCAGTATTTT.

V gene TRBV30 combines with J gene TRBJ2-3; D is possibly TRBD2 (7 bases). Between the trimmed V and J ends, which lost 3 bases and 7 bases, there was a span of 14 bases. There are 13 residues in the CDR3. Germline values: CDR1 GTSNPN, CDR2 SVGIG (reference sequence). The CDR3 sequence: CAWSRGASNTQYF. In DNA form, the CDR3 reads TGTGCCTGGAGCCGGGGGGCCTCGAATACGCAGTATTTT.

Here the CDR3 DNA reads TGTGCCAGCCTACCCAGCGGGGGGTTCACAGATACGCAGTATTTT. It translates to CASLPSGGFTDTQYF. The chain carries TRBV6-5 and TRBJ2-3; 9 positions agree with TRBD2. V dropped 8 bases and J dropped 2; count of bases not matched to a gene: 8. CDR3 length equals 15 residues. Germline V gene data show CDR1 as MNHEY and CDR2 as SVGAGI.

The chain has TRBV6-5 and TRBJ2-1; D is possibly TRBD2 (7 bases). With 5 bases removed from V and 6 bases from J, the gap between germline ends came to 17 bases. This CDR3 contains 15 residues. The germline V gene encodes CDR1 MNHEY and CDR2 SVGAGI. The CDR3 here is CASSGGGHPSNEQFF. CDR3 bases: TGTGCCAGCAGTGGGGGGGGGCACCCCTCCAATGAGCAGTTCTTC.

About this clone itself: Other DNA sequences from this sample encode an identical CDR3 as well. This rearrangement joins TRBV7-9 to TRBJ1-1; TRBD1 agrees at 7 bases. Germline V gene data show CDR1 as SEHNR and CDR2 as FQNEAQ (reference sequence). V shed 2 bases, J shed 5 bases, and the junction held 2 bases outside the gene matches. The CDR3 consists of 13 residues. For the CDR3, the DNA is TGTGCCAGCAGCTTACTACAGGGGACTGAAGCTTTCTTT. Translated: CASSLLQGTEAFF. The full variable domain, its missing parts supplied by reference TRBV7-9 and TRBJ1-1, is DTGVSQNPRHKITKRGQNVTFRCDPISEHNRLYWYRQTLGQGPEFLTYFQNEAQLEKSRLLSDRFSAERPKGSFSTLEIQRTEQGDSAMYLCASSLLQGTEAFFGQGTRLTVV.

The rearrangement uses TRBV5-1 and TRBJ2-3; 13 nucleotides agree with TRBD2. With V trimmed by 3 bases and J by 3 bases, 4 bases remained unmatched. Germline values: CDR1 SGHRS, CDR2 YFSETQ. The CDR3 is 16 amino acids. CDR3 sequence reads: CASSSGLAGVTDTQYF. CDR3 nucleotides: TGCGCCAGCAGCTCCGGACTAGCGGGAGTTACAGATACGCAGTATTTT.

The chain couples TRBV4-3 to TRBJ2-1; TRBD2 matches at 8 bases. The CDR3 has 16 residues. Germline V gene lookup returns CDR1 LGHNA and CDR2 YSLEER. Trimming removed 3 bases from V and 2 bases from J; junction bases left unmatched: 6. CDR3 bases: TGCGCCAGCAGCCATCTTAGGCGGGGGGCCTACAATGAGCAGTTCTTC. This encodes CASSHLRRGAYNEQFF.

The CDR3 sequence: CASSLAHGGVGTEAFF. The CDR3, as DNA: TGTGCCAGCAGCTTAGCACACGGAGGGGTAGGAACTGAAGCTTTCTTT. The chain recombines TRBV7-2 with TRBJ1-1, with D perhaps matching TRBD1 (5 bases). The CDR3 is made up of 16 amino acids. Germline V gene data show CDR1 as SGHTA and CDR2 as FQGNSA. The ends were cut back, 0 bases at V and 5 bases at J, with 16 bases in the middle.

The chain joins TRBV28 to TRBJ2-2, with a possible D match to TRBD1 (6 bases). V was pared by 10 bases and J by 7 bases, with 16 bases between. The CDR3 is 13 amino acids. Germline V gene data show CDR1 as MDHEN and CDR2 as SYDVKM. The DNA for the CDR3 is TGTGCCACCCAACAGGGATATAGCGGGGAGCTGTTTTTT. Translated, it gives CATQQGYSGELFF. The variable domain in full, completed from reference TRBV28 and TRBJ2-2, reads DVKVTQSSRYLVKRTGEKVFLECVQDMDHENMFWYRQDPGLGLRLIYFSYDVKMKEKGDIPEGYSVSREKKERFSLILESASTNQTSMYLCATQQGYSGELFFGEGSRLTVL.

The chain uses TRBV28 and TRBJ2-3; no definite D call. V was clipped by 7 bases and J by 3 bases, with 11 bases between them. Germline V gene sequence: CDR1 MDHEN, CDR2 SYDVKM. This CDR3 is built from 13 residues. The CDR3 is CASKGPRTDTQYF. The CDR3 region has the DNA TGTGCCAGCAAAGGCCCCAGGACAGATACGCAGTATTTT.